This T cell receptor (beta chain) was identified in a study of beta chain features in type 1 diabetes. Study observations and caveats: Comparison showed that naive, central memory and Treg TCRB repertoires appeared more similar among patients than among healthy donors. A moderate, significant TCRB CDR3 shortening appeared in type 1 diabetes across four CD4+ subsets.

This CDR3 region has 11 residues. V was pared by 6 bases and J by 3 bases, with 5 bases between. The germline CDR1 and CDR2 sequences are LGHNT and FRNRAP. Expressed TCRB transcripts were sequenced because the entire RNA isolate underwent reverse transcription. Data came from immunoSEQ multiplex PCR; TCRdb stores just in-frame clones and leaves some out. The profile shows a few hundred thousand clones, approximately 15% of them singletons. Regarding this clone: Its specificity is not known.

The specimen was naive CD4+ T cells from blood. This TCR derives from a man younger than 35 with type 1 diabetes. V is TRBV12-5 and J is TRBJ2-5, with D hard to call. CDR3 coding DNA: TGTGCTAGTGGCCGTGAAGAGACCCAGTACTTC. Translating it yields CASGREETQYF. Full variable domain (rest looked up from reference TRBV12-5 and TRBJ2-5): DARVTQTPRHKVTEMGQEVTMRCQPILGHNTVFWYRQTMMQGLELLAYFRNRAPLDDSGMPKDRFSAEMPDATLATLKIQPSEPRDSAVYFCASGREETQYFGPGTRLLVL.